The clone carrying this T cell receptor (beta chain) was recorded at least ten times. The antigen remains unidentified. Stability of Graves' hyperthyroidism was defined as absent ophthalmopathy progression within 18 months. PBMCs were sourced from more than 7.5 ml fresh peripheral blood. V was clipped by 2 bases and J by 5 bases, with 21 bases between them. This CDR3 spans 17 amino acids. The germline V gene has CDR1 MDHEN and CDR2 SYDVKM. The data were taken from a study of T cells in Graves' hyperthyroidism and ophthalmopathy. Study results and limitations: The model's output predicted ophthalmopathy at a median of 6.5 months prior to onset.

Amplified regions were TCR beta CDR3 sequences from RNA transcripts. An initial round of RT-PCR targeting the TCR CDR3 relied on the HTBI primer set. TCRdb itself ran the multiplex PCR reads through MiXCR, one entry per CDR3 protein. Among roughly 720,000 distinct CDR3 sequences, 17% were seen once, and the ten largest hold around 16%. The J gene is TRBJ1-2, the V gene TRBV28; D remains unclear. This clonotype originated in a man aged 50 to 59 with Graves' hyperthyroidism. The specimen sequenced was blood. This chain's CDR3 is CASSLVRKRSVGYGYTF. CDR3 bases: TGTGCCAGCAGTTTAGTCCGAAAAAGATCCGTCGGGTATGGCTACACCTTC.